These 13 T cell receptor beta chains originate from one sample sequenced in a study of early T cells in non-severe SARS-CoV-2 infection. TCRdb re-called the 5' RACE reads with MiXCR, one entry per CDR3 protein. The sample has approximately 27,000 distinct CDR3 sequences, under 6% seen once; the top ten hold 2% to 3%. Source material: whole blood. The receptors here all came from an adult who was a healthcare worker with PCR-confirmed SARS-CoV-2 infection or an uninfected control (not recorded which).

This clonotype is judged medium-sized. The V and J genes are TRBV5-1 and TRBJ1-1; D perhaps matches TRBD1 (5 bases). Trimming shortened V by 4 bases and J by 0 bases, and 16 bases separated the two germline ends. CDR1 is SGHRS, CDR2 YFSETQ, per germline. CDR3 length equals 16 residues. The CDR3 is CASSPGAVGLNTEAFF. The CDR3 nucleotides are TGCGCCAGCAGCCCTGGTGCGGTGGGACTGAACACTGAAGCTTTCTTT. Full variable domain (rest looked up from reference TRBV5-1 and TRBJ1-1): KAGVTQTPRYLIKTRGQQVTLSCSPISGHRSVSWYQQTPGQGLQFLFEYFSETQRNKGNFPGRFSGRQFSNSRSEMNVSTLELGDSALYLCASSPGAVGLNTEAFFGQGTRLTVV.

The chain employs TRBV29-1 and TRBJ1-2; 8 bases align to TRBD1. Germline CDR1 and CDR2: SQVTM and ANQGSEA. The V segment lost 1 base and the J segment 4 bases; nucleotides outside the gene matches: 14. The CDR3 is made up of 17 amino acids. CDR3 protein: CSVEGSGGAGKIYGYTF. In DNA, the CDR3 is TGCAGCGTTGAAGGGTCAGGGGGCGCCGGGAAAATCTATGGCTACACCTTC.

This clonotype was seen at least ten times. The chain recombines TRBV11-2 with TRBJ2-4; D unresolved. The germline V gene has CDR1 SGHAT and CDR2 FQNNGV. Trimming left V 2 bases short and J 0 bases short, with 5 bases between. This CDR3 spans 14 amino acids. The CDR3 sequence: CASSLSLAKNIQYF. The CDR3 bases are TGTGCCAGCAGCTTATCCCTAGCCAAAAACATTCAGTACTTC.

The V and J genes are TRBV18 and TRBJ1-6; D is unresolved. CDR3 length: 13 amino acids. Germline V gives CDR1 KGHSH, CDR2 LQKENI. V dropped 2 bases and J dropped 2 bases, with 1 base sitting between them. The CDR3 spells CASSPAYNSPLHF. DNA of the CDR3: TGTGCCAGCTCACCAGCCTATAATTCACCCCTCCACTTT.

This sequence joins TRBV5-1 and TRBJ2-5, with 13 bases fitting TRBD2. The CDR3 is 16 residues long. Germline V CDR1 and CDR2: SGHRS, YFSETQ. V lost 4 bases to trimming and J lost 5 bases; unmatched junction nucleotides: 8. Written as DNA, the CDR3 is TGCGCCAGCAGCCCAAGGACTAGCGGGGGTCCTGAGACCCAGTACTTC. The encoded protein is CASSPRTSGGPETQYF.

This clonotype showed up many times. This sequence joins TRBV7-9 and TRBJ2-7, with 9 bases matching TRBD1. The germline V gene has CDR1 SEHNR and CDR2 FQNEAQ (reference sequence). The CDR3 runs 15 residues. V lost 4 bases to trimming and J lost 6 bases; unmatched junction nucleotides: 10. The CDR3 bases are TGTGCCAGCAGCTCAACGGGACAGGGATCGGGCGAGCAGTACTTC. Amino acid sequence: CASSSTGQGSGEQYF.

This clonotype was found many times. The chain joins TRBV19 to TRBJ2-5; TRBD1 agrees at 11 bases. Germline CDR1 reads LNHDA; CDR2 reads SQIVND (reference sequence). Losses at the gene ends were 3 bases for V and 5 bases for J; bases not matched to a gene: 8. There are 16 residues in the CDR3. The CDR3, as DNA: TGTGCCAGTAGTATTTCTGGACAGGGGGCGCATGAGACCCAGTACTTC. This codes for CASSISGQGAHETQYF.

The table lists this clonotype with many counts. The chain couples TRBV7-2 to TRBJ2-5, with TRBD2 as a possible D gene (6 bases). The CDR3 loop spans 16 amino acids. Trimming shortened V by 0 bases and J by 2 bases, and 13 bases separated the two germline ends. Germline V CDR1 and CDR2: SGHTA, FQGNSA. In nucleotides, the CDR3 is TGTGCCAGCAGCTTAGCGGCGTCTGCGGGGCAAGAGACCCAGTACTTC. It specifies CASSLAASAGQETQYF.

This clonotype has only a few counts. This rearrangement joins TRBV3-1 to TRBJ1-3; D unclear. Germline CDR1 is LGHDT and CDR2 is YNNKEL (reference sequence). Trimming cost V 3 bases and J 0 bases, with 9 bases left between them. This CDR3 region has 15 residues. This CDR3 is CASSQDRSSGNTIYF. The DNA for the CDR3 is TGTGCCAGCAGCCAGGACCGCAGCTCTGGAAACACCATATATTTT. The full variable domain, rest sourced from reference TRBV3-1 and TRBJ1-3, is DTAVSQTPKYLVTQMGNDKSIKCEQNLGHDTMYWYKQDSKKFLKIMFSYNNKELIINETVPNRFSPKSPDKAHLNLHINSLELGDSAVYFCASSQDRSSGNTIYFGEGSWLTVV.

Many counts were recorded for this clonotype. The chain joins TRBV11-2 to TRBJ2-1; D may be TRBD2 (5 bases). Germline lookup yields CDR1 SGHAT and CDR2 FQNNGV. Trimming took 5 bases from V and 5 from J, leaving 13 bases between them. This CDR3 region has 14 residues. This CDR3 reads CASSHPGSNNEQFF. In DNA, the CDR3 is TGTGCCAGCAGCCACCCGGGGTCTAACAATGAGCAGTTCTTC.

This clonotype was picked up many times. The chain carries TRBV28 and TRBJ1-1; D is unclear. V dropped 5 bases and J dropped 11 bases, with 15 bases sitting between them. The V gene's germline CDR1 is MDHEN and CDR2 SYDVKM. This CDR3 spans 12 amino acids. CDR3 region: CASSPPIQKAFF. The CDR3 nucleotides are TGTGCCAGCAGTCCTCCTATCCAGAAGGCTTTCTTT.

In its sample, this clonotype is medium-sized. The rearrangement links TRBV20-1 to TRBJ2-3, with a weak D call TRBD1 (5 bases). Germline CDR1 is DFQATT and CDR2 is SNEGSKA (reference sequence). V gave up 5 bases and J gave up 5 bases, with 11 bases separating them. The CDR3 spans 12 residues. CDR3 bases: TGCAGTGCTCAATCAGGGATAGATACGCAGTATTTT. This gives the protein CSAQSGIDTQYF.

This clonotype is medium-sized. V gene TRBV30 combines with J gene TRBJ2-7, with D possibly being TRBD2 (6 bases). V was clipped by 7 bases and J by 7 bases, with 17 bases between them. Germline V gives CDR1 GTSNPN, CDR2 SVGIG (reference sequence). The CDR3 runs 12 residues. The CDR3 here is CASYNGGREQYF. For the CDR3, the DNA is TGTGCCTCCTACAACGGGGGAAGGGAGCAGTACTTC.